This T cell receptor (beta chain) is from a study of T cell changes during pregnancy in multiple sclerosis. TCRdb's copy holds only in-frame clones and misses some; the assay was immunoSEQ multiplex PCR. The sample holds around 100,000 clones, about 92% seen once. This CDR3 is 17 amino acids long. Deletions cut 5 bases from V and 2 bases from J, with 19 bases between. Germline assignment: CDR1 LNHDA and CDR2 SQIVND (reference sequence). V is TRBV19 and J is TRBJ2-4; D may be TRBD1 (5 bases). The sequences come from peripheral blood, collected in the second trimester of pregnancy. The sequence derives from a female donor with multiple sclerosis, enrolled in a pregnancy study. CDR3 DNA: TGTGCCAGTAGTGCCACGGACACCCAGACAACCAAAAACATTCAGTACTTC. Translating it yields CASSATDTQTTKNIQYF.